The 13 T cell receptor beta chains below all came from one sample that was sequenced in a study of T cell responses to AZD1222 COVID-19 vaccine. The table came from immunoSEQ multiplex PCR; TCRdb's copy has only in-frame clones and leaves some out. Here the sample spans 120,000 or so clones, around 92% being singletons. The specimen comprised peripheral blood, sampled on day 0 of AZD1222 vaccination. These receptors were collected from an adult in good health.

This clone has a handful of counts. The CDR3 coding sequence is TGTGCCAGCAGTCTCAGGGACGGAAACACCATATATTTT. Its translation: CASSLRDGNTIYF. The V call is TRBV27, the J call TRBJ1-3; tentatively, D is TRBD1 (5 bases). V lost 5 bases, J lost 4 bases, and 9 bases lay in between. The CDR3 covers 13 residues. Germline CDR1 is MNHEY and CDR2 is SMNVEV (reference sequence).

V gene TRBV19 combines with J gene TRBJ2-2; D possibly corresponds to TRBD2 (6 bases). The CDR3 loop spans 15 amino acids. Germline lookup yields CDR1 LNHDA and CDR2 SQIVND (reference sequence). Trimming took 7 bases from V and 3 from J, leaving 15 bases between them. The CDR3 protein is CASTPVGTYTGELFF. The DNA of the CDR3 is TGTGCCAGTACCCCCGTCGGGACTTACACCGGGGAGCTGTTTTTT.

The chain combines TRBV4-2 with TRBJ1-6; the D is unclear. Germline CDR1 and CDR2: LGHNA and YNFKEQ. The CDR3 consists of 17 residues. V lost 1 base, J lost 4 bases, and 14 bases lay in between. The DNA of the CDR3 is TGTGCCAGCAGCCAAGGCAGGTGGATTACATATAATTCACCCCTCCACTTT. Amino acid sequence: CASSQGRWITYNSPLHF.

This chain uses TRBV5-4 with TRBJ2-3; D remains unclear. The length of the CDR3 is 15 residues. Trimming took off 0 bases at V and 6 bases at J, with 14 bases between the two ends. Germline CDR1 and CDR2: SGHNT and YYREEE (reference sequence). The CDR3 protein is CASSLDNGIGDTQYF. The CDR3 region has the DNA TGTGCCAGCAGCTTGGATAATGGGATTGGGGATACGCAGTATTTT.

This rearrangement joins TRBV19 to TRBJ2-1; 10 bases fit TRBD1. Trimming took 1 base from V and 4 from J; bases not matched to a gene: 1. The CDR3 consists of 15 residues. Germline V gene lookup returns CDR1 LNHDA and CDR2 SQIVND (reference sequence). The CDR3 DNA follows: TGTGCCAGTAGTATAGGGACAGGGGGATACAATGAGCAGTTCTTC. It specifies CASSIGTGGYNEQFF.

This chain uses TRBV28 with TRBJ2-7; D unclear. Between the trimmed V and J ends, which lost 5 bases and 3 bases, there was a span of 14 bases. The CDR3 length is 14 residues. Germline V gene sequence: CDR1 MDHEN, CDR2 SYDVKM. Here the CDR3 DNA reads TGTGCCAGCAGTCCCCCGGCGGAATACTACGAGCAGTACTTC. Translating gives CASSPPAEYYEQYF.

The J gene is TRBJ2-1, the V gene TRBV7-6, with D perhaps matching TRBD2 (5 bases). Trimming removed 3 bases at V and 0 bases at J, with 12 bases between. The CDR3 contains 16 residues. CDR1 and CDR2 (germline): SGHVS, FNYEAQ. CDR3 in DNA: TGTGCCAGCAGCTTCAGGAGCGGCCTCTCCTACAATGAGCAGTTCTTC. This translates into CASSFRSGLSYNEQFF.

The chain is built from TRBV6-2 or TRBV6-3 and TRBJ2-3, with TRBD1 as a possible D gene (5 bases). The CDR3 covers 17 residues. V was trimmed by 5 bases and J by 3 bases, leaving 21 bases between them. Germline V gives CDR1 MNHEY, CDR2 SVGEGT. The CDR3: CASSPTKQGWGTDTQYF. In nucleotides, the CDR3 is TGTGCCAGCAGTCCAACAAAGCAGGGATGGGGTACAGATACGCAGTATTTT.

This clone was found once. This chain connects TRBV14 to TRBJ2-1; TRBD2 might be the D (6 bases). V dropped 5 bases and J dropped 9 bases, with 11 bases sitting between them. Per the germline V gene, CDR1 is SGHDN and CDR2 is FVKESK. The CDR3 runs to 12 residues. The CDR3 nucleotides read TGTGCCAGCAGCTATACGGGGGTTGAGCAGTTCTTC. The encoded protein is CASSYTGVEQFF.

The CDR3 DNA sequence: TGTGCCAGTAGCAGCCTTGCCGGGACAAGTAACTATGGCTACACCTTC. This encodes CASSSLAGTSNYGYTF. The chain uses TRBV19 and TRBJ1-2; tentative D call: TRBD1 (6 bases). Germline CDR1 LNHDA, CDR2 SQIVND (reference sequence). The CDR3 totals 16 residues. V was cut by 6 bases and J by 1 base, with 18 bases left in between. The variable domain in full, completed from reference TRBV19 and TRBJ1-2, reads DGGITQSPKYLFRKEGQNVTLSCEQNLNHDAMYWYRQDPGQGLRLIYYSQIVNDFQKGDIAEGYSVSREKKESFPLTVTSAQKNPTAFYLCASSSLAGTSNYGYTFGSGTRLTVV.

The J gene is TRBJ2-3, the V gene TRBV7-2, with D uncertain. The CDR3 runs to 14 residues. Trimming shortened V by 3 bases and J by 2 bases, and 9 bases separated the two germline ends. The germline gives CDR1 SGHTA, CDR2 FQGNSA. CDR3 in DNA: TGTGCCAGCAGCTTTAGGGCACCCACAGATACGCAGTATTTT. This gives the protein CASSFRAPTDTQYF.

This clone was seen just once. The V call is TRBV10-3, the J call TRBJ2-5; TRBD1 matches 7 bases. This CDR3 has 13 residues. The ends lost 10 bases at V and 5 bases at J; junction bases unmatched: 10. CDR1 and CDR2 from the germline V gene are ENHRY and SYGVKD. CDR3 nucleotides: TGTGCCACCCTGACCGGGACAGAGGAGACCCAGTACTTC. Encoded protein: CATLTGTEETQYF.

This sequence joins TRBV3-1 (or the pseudogene TRBV3-2) and TRBJ2-7; the D is unclear. The CDR3 loop spans 16 amino acids. V was clipped by 6 bases and J by 1 base, with 19 bases between them. Germline CDR1 is LGHDT and CDR2 is YNNKEL (reference sequence). The CDR3 bases are TGTGCCAGCAGGGACCCAGATTGTTGCCGGTCCTACGAGCAGTACTTC. As protein: CASRDPDCCRSYEQYF.